This entry lists 13 T cell receptor beta chains sequenced from one sample in a study of T cell repertoires in cytomegalovirus infection. TCRdb itself ran the reads through MiXCR, one entry per CDR3 protein. This sample has about 230,000 distinct CDR3 sequences; about 23% occur once, and the top ten carry 18%. Sequencing was done on a sample of CD8+ T cells from PBMCs. These receptors were obtained from a human donor in good health (CMV status not recorded). Some clones in this sample may be carry-over from other donors' samples.

The chain employs TRBV2 and TRBJ1-1; D is unclear. Germline V gene data show CDR1 as SNHLY and CDR2 as FYNNEI. V was clipped by 6 bases and J by 0 bases, with 14 bases between them. CDR3 length: 15 amino acids. CDR3 nucleotide sequence: TGTGCCAGCAGGCTCCATAAGGTTATGAACACTGAAGCTTTCTTT. Translated, it gives CASRLHKVMNTEAFF.

The chain is built from TRBV28 and TRBJ2-7, with 9 bases fitting TRBD1. V lost 8 bases to trimming and J lost 5 bases; unmatched junction nucleotides: 7. The CDR3 contains 13 residues. CDR1 and CDR2 (germline): MDHEN, SYDVKM. CDR3 sequence: CASGYRGPNEQYF. The CDR3 DNA follows: TGTGCCAGCGGGTACAGGGGGCCAAACGAGCAGTACTTC.

A remark on this clonotype: At one of its ends the junction is not consistent with the germline gene, which may arise from a read error. The chain combines TRBV15 with TRBJ2-3; D gene uncertain. The germline V gene encodes CDR1 LNHNV and CDR2 YYDKDF (reference sequence). This CDR3 is built from 15 residues. The CDR3 region is CATSPISRGTDTQYF. CDR3 coding DNA: TGTGCCACCAGCCCCATATCCCGTGGCACGGATACGCAGTATTTT.

This clonotype was picked up one time. The chain joins TRBV2 to TRBJ2-1; a possible D gene is TRBD1 (5 bases). Trimming removed 0 bases from V and 2 bases from J, with 11 bases in between. Germline CDR1 reads SNHLY; CDR2 reads FYNNEI. The CDR3 is made up of 16 amino acids. This CDR3 reads CASSEAGAIPYNEQFF. The CDR3 DNA follows: TGTGCCAGCAGTGAAGCTGGGGCGATCCCCTACAATGAGCAGTTCTTC. Variable domain in full (rest from reference TRBV2 and TRBJ2-1): EPEVTQTPSHQVTQMGQEVILRCVPISNHLYFYWYRQILGQKVEFLVSFYNNEISEKSEIFDDQFSVERPDGSNFTLKIRSTKLEDSAMYFCASSEAGAIPYNEQFFGPGTRLTVL.

Many counts were recorded for this clonotype. The chain joins TRBV11-2 to TRBJ2-1; no reliable D call. Germline-derived CDR1 and CDR2 are SGHAT and FQNNGV. Trimming left V 4 bases short and J 0 bases short, with 19 bases between. The CDR3 length is 18 residues. This CDR3 is CASSSPNSIPSSYNEQFF. The CDR3 nucleotides read TGTGCCAGCAGCTCGCCTAATAGTATCCCTAGCTCCTACAATGAGCAGTTCTTC.

The chain links TRBV7-9 to TRBJ2-7; a possible D gene is TRBD1 (6 bases). CDR3 size: 13 residues. Germline assignment: CDR1 SEHNR and CDR2 FQNEAQ (reference sequence). The ends were cut back, 5 bases at V and 0 bases at J, with 8 bases in the middle. This CDR3 reads CASSRTASYEQYF. The CDR3 DNA reads TGTGCCAGCAGCCGGACAGCCTCCTACGAGCAGTACTTC.

This chain links TRBV29-1 with TRBJ1-2, with D possibly matching TRBD1 (6 bases). Germline CDR1 reads SQVTM; CDR2 reads ANQGSEA. This CDR3 spans 14 amino acids. Trimming took 0 bases from V and 6 from J, leaving 14 bases between them. The CDR3 spells CSVEDISTGNGYTF. CDR3 nucleotide sequence: TGCAGCGTTGAAGATATCTCCACAGGGAATGGCTACACCTTC.

The chain employs TRBV20-1 and TRBJ2-7; the D gene is possibly TRBD1 (6 bases). The germline V gene encodes CDR1 DFQATT and CDR2 SNEGSKA (reference sequence). There are 13 residues in the CDR3. Trimming shortened V by 2 bases and J by 6 bases, and 14 bases separated the two germline ends. The DNA of the CDR3 is TGCAGTGCTAGATTACAGGGTACGATCGAGCAGTACTTC. Its protein is CSARLQGTIEQYF.

Many counts were recorded for this clonotype. The chain employs TRBV12-3 or TRBV12-4 and TRBJ2-5, with D unresolved. V was clipped by 2 bases and J by 0 bases, with 10 bases between them. This CDR3 region has 15 residues. The CDR3 nucleotides read TGTGCCAGCAGTTTACTACGACACGACCAAGAGACCCAGTACTTC. It yields the protein CASSLLRHDQETQYF.

This clonotype turned up a few times. The genes are TRBV27 and TRBJ2-1; no reliable D call. The CDR3 covers 14 residues. Trimming cost V 6 bases and J 8 bases, with 17 bases left between them. Looked up from germline, CDR1 is MNHEY and CDR2 is SMNVEV (reference sequence). The CDR3 spells CASSPRQPGDEQFF. The CDR3 nucleotides are TGTGCCAGCAGCCCGAGGCAGCCCGGAGATGAGCAGTTCTTC.

V usage is TRBV14 and J usage is TRBJ1-2, with 9 bases matching TRBD1. J lost 4 bases, V lost 4 bases, and 4 bases had no gene match. This CDR3 is 14 amino acids long. The germline V gene has CDR1 SGHDN and CDR2 FVKESK. The CDR3, as DNA: TGTGCCAGCAGCCGGACAGGGGATTTCTATGGCTACACCTTC. Translating it yields CASSRTGDFYGYTF.

Remarks on this clonotype: Given the absence of the conserved phenylalanine or tryptophan at the CDR3 end, a read error is likely. The genes are TRBV3-1 and TRBJ1-1, with D possibly matching TRBD1 (6 bases). CDR3 length equals 16 residues. The V gene lost 2 bases and the J gene lost 5 bases, with 18 bases spanning the gap. Germline V gives CDR1 LGHDT, CDR2 YNNKEL (reference sequence). DNA of the CDR3: TGTGCCAGCAGCCAAATCCTCCGGGACATAAGTACTGAAGCTTTCTTA. Translation gives CASSQILRDISTEAFL.

The J gene is TRBJ2-7, the V gene TRBV12-3 or TRBV12-4, with D perhaps TRBD2 (5 bases). The ends were cut back, 1 base at V and 5 bases at J, with 12 bases in the middle. The CDR3 is 14 amino acids. For the CDR3, the DNA is TGTGCCAGCAGTTTAGGTCGACATAGCGACGAGCAGTACTTC. It translates to CASSLGRHSDEQYF.